Listed below are T cell receptor beta chains from one sample, sequenced in a study of identical twins. TCRdb analysed the 5' RACE reads with MiXCR anew, one entry per CDR3 protein. The sample carries under 250,000 distinct CDR3 sequences, approximately 7.3% recorded once. The same sample was also used in a study of yellow fever vaccine responses in identical twins.

The sample was CD8+ T cells sorted from blood. Source of these receptors: a woman aged 18-29 years in good health. CDR3s include the opening cysteine and the closing phenylalanine or tryptophan. A D gene is named only where the DNA matches it firmly. Expanded clones are given a class, and other clones once, few, many or no size at all.

V gene	D gene	J gene	clone size	CDR3 protein
TRBV12-5	-	TRBJ2-3	many	CASGPWGNTDTQYF
TRBV6-5	-	TRBJ2-1	many	CASSYSRGNEQFF
TRBV7-6	TRBD2	TRBJ2-2	few	CASSLQLAGSRNGELFF
TRBV16	-	TRBJ1-1	-	CASSQGGRTEAFF
TRBV14	-	TRBJ2-1	many	CASSQAIYPGSSENEQFF
TRBV29-1	-	TRBJ2-3	many	CSVVARSTDTQYF
TRBV5-5	-	TRBJ1-2	-	CASSLTGTTNYGYTF
TRBV7-2	-	TRBJ2-1	-	CASSVVRTNNEQFF
TRBV2	-	TRBJ2-7	many	CASRPTSYEQYF
TRBV24-1	-	TRBJ2-1	-	CATSDSTGTLTDYNEQFF
TRBV4-1	TRBD2	TRBJ2-1	many	CASSQLAVSYNEQFF
TRBV5-1	TRBD1	TRBJ1-5	many	CASSQGQGNQPQHF
TRBV4-3	TRBD2	TRBJ2-7	few	CASSLGLAGGTPWSLYKYEQYF
TRBV12-3/TRBV12-4	-	TRBJ1-5	few	CASRGDTNQPQHF
TRBV24-1	-	TRBJ2-6	many	CATSGQESFSGANVLTF
TRBV2	-	TRBJ2-1	many	CASKVWETAYNEQFF
TRBV28	TRBD2	TRBJ2-7	few	CASRLAGDSYEQYF
TRBV12-3/TRBV12-4	-	TRBJ2-5	-	CASSFWRKGVETQYF
TRBV6-5	-	TRBJ1-5	few	CASSSGIGNQPQHF
TRBV20-1	TRBD1	TRBJ2-2	few	CSARETTGQGAGGELFF
TRBV3-1	-	TRBJ2-3	few	CASSPHGTDTQYF
TRBV2	TRBD2	TRBJ2-1	many	CASSDPAGSGGYEQFF
TRBV6-5	TRBD2	TRBJ2-3	few	CASSSRTSGLDTQYF
TRBV3-1	TRBD2	TRBJ2-3	-	CASRDNSGGADTQYF
TRBV5-7	TRBD2	TRBJ2-2	-	CASRLAGGTGELFF
TRBV20-1	TRBD1	TRBJ1-2	many	CSPTPDRDYGYTF
TRBV12-5	-	TRBJ2-1	many	CASGPTLTNEQFF
TRBV27	TRBD2	TRBJ2-2	-	CASSYQRGSSGELFF
TRBV29-1	-	TRBJ1-2	many	CSVERLSEEYGYTF
TRBV4-2	-	TRBJ2-3	many	CASSQDGTILLTDTQYF
TRBV7-9	TRBD1	TRBJ2-7	many	CASRGTGSYEQYF
TRBV28	TRBD1	TRBJ1-1	-	CASSFTGANTEAFF
TRBV6-1	-	TRBJ1-1	few	CASTYGEGGTEAFF
TRBV6-5	TRBD2	TRBJ2-1	-	CASISSGGPYYNEQFF
TRBV7-9	-	TRBJ1-3	-	CASSLGGISGNTIYF
TRBV12-3/TRBV12-4	-	TRBJ1-5	many	CASSTPGGNQPQHF
TRBV6-1	-	TRBJ1-1	-	CASSEALRGFF
TRBV11-2	TRBD1	TRBJ2-3	many	CASSLKGAVSPFSTDTQYF
TRBV20-1	-	TRBJ2-5	-	CSARDLRGPPQETQYF
TRBV7-9	-	TRBJ2-1	-	CASSLVMANNEQFF
TRBV4-1	TRBD2	TRBJ2-1	few	CASSQGGGLAGMHNEQFF
TRBV6-1	TRBD2	TRBJ2-3	-	CASQGGDTQYF
TRBV2	TRBD2	TRBJ2-7	few	CAAKTSGRYEQYF
TRBV5-5	TRBD2	TRBJ2-7	few	CASSLRLADAYEQYF
TRBV7-9	TRBD2	TRBJ2-7	few	CASSSGTSSHYEQYF
TRBV6-5	-	TRBJ2-1	many	CASSYTGVAYNEQFF
TRBV7-9	TRBD1	TRBJ1-1	-	CASSPRDRGMNTEAFF
TRBV11-1	TRBD2	TRBJ2-7	-	CASSSTGTSGRTPYEQYF
TRBV5-5	TRBD1	TRBJ2-2	many	CASSRTGGTGELFF
TRBV10-1	-	TRBJ2-1	-	CASSEGVGKGHNEQFF
TRBV12-3/TRBV12-4	-	TRBJ2-1	-	CASSLKVRDEQFF
TRBV7-8	TRBD1	TRBJ1-5	few	CASSPGTGVQPQHF
TRBV20-1	TRBD2	TRBJ2-7	many	CSAGETSGGWEQYF
TRBV3-1	-	TRBJ2-1	few	CASSQEATVSSYNEQFF
TRBV12-3/TRBV12-4	-	TRBJ1-1	few	CASSPPSSRTEAFF
TRBV2	-	TRBJ2-5	few	CASRSDFQETQYF
TRBV12-3/TRBV12-4	-	TRBJ2-1	many	CASNSGGGPYNEQFF
TRBV2	-	TRBJ2-5	few	CASSHRTGGAPRIQYF
TRBV20-1	-	TRBJ2-2	-	CSAGPYTGELFF